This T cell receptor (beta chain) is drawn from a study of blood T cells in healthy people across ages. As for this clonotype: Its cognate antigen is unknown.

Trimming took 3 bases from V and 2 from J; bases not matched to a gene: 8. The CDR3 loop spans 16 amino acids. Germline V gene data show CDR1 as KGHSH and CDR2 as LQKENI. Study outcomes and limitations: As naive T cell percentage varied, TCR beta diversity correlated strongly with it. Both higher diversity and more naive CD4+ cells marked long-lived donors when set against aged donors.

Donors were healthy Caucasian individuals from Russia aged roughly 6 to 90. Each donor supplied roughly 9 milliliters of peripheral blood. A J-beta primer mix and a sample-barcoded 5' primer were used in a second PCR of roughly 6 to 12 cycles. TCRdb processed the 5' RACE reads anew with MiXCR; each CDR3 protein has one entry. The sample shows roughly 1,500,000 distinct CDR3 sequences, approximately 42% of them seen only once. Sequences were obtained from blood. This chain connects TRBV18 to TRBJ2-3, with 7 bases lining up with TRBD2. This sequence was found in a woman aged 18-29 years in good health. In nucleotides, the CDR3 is TGTGCCAGCTCACCCCTGAGTAGCGGGTTCACAGATACGCAGTATTTT. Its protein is CASSPLSSGFTDTQYF.